Given below is one TCR beta chain in context. The CDR3 has 15 amino acids. Trimming removed 1 base at V and 0 bases at J, with 10 bases between. The germline V gene encodes CDR1 MNHEY and CDR2 SVGAGI. This record belongs to a study of CD8+ T cells in alopecia areata. Extracted RNA was reverse transcribed into cDNA, the sequencing template. This table comes from immunoSEQ multiplex PCR, and its TCRdb copy is limited to in-frame clones, with some not included. Of 150,000 to 200,000 clones listed, around 54% were seen once; the top ten hold about 4.4%. The rearrangement joins TRBV6-5 to TRBJ2-7; TRBD2 might be the D (6 bases). This TCR derives from a human donor in good health. Sequencing used CD4+ T cells sorted from blood. The CDR3 region is CASSYLAGSSYEQYF. The CDR3 DNA is TGTGCCAGCAGTTACTTGGCGGGGAGCTCCTACGAGCAGTACTTC.